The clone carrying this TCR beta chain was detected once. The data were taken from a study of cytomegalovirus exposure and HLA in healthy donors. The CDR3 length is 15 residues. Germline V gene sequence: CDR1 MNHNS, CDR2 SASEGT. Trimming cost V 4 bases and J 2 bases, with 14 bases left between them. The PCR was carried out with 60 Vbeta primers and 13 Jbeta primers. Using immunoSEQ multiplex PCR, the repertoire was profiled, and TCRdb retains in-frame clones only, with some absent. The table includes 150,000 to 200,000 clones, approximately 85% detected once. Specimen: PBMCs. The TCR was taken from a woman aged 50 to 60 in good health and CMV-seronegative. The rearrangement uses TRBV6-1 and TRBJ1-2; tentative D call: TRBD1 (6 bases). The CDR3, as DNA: TGTGCCAGCAGTGTACTGGCAGGGGACAACTATGGCTACACCTTC. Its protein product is CASSVLAGDNYGYTF.